The following is a T cell receptor (beta chain) sequence with its context. Its antigen is not yet known. Base qualities are not recorded, but no much larger clone differs from it by a single base. This sample stems from a study of T cell responses to AZD1222 COVID-19 vaccine (dated by TCRdb to the early 2020s). General notes on the study: TCR sequencing was performed for roughly 240 trial participants, of whom some 200 were given two doses of AZD1222 and 26 were given two doses of MenACWY control vaccine. Trial participants were enrolled by age into subgroups of 18-55, 56-69 and 70-plus years, and around 150, 29 and 61 TCR-sequenced participants, respectively, were included in these subgroups.

The CDR3 regions of human TCRbeta chains were analyzed by immunosequencing. Processing in the source paper ran as follows. Repertoire TCRs were matched against a reference library of SARS-CoV-2-specific TCRs generated with the MIRA antigen-specificity platform. Breadth was defined as the fraction of unique TCRs that were SARS-CoV-2-associated, and depth was defined as the fraction of total T cells that were SARS-CoV-2-associated. Using the MIRA data, every spike-specific TCR was mapped to the spike region that the TCR reacted to and assigned to either a CD4 or a CD8 class. Log10-transformed breadth and depth values were compared by one-way ANOVA with Sidak's multiple comparisons tests. In TCRdb, the immuneACCESS table is reduced to in-frame sequences with V and J assigned. These tables do not hold every clone; where another copy was compared, an unresolved V gene accounts for under half, and the others remain unexplained. That table gives V, J and clone size, and the DNA gave D and trimming. For this sample there are about 130,000 clones; over 85% appear just once. The ten largest clones take up 1.1% of the sample.

The time point label of this sample denotes: about 28 days (+/-7) after the second vaccine dose. AZD1222 recipients whose second dose came at about 4 weeks and those whose second dose came at about 12 weeks were combined into one group, since spike-specific TCR depth and breadth did not differ between the two schedules. Vaccinee samples came from UK trials COV001 and COV002, including a single-blind randomized controlled phase 2/3 trial of AZD1222 (ChAdOx1 nCoV-19) in healthy adults. Trial participant PBMC samples were collected at day 0 and day 28 after the second dose for TCRbeta chain sequencing. As encoded in the germline V gene (reference sequence), CDR1 is MNHNY while CDR2 is SVGAGI. Trimming removed 6 bases from V and 3 bases from J; the gene matches leave 1 base unexplained. The CDR3 measures 12 amino acids from cysteine to phenylalanine. Left in the record is the CDR3 DNA by itself, 36 bases read in frame from the first base.

Overall study outcomes, separate from this receptor: Spike-specific TCR breadth and depth rose significantly after two AZD1222 doses compared with day 0 and with MenACWY recipients. Only a handful of AZD1222 recipients were SARS-CoV-2 seropositive at baseline, limiting conclusions about previously exposed vaccinees. Most participants were white British and females outnumbered males, and the authors suggested that clonal diversity may have been underestimated. Because no day 14 peak-response samples were available, repertoires were characterized only after the peak T cell response. CD4 TCRs associated with the vaccine covered the entire spike protein, and the dominant responses were in regions 160-218 and 743-854. The 56-69-year group was small, and its depth increase did not reach significance, likely because of low power. Reportedly, close to half of the unique spike-specific TCRs recognized epitopes lying outside the regions that are mutated in the B.1.351 and B.1.1.7 variants.

This sequence uses TRBV6-6 and TRBJ2-7; TRBD1 lines up with 8 middle nucleotides. This material consisted of peripheral blood, taken 28 days after the second AZD1222 dose. The TCR sequence derives from an adult who received the AZD1222 COVID-19 vaccine. The CDR3 reads as follows: CASSTGGYEQYF. The DNA reads as follows: TGTGCCAGCAGCACAGGGGGCTACGAGCAGTACTTC.